This T cell receptor beta chain was retrieved from a study of blood T cell repertoires in COVID-19. In the study overall: Italy, Spain and the United States were the sources of the convalescent and acute COVID-19 samples. T cells, B-cell-depleted T cells, or PBMCs supplied cDNA or gDNA.

In the authors' methods: Nucleated cell counts were estimated from reference gene primer amplification. Generated by immunoSEQ multiplex PCR, the TCRdb table keeps only in-frame clones and is missing some. V and J calls and clone size are as listed in that table; D and trimming were resolved from the DNA. The sample has 60,000 to 75,000 clones, around 85% seen once. The V gene's germline CDR1 is SGHVS and CDR2 FQNEAQ. This CDR3 comprises 17 residues. V gave up 5 bases and J gave up 0 bases; unmatched junction bases: 10. The sequenced sample consisted of peripheral blood. This clonotype was sampled from a woman in her seventies with acute or convalescent COVID-19. The chain combines TRBV7-8 with TRBJ1-5; 7 positions match TRBD1. In DNA form, the CDR3 reads TGTGCCAGCAGCCCGGATAGGACAGGAGTTAGCAATCAGCCCCAGCATTTT. It is translated as CASSPDRTGVSNQPQHF.